This T cell receptor (beta chain) was identified during a study of blood T cell repertoires in COVID-19. Only in-frame clones appear in the TCRdb table, and some are missing; sequencing was by immunoSEQ multiplex PCR. The repertoire holds about 310,000 clones, with around 89% as singletons. The CDR3 length is 15 residues. The V segment lost 0 bases and the J segment 6 bases; nucleotides outside the gene matches: 6. The germline V gene has CDR1 ENHRY and CDR2 SYGVKD. This clone was observed a handful of times. This TCR was recovered from a young woman with acute COVID-19. This chain connects TRBV10-3 to TRBJ1-2; 8 positions match TRBD1. The material sequenced was PBMCs or T cells enriched from blood (not recorded which). CDR3 sequence (DNA): TGTGCCATCAGTGAGTCTGGACAGGGTGCCGATGGCTACACCTTC. Translated, it gives CAISESGQGADGYTF.